The rows below give T cell receptor beta chains drawn from one sample of a study of shared clonotypes between healthy human individuals. TCRdb keeps only in-frame clones here, not all; method: immunoSEQ multiplex PCR. This table has roughly 530,000 clones, around 96% appearing once. The sample consisted of naive CD4+ T cells sorted from blood. All receptors come from a woman aged 25-40 years in good health. The CDR3 runs from the conserved cysteine through the conserved F or W. D genes are given only for firm matches.

CDR3	length	V	J	D
CASSYPQGRSPLHF	14	TRBV28	TRBJ1-6	NA
CAISGGLAGADTQYF	15	TRBV10-3	TRBJ2-3	NA
CASSGQGTRGETQYF	15	TRBV28	TRBJ2-5	NA
CASGRGGYYSGNTIYF	16	TRBV28	TRBJ1-3	NA
CAISWGQGFEAGANVLTF	18	TRBV10-3	TRBJ2-6	TRBD1
CASYTGGRGTDTQYF	15	TRBV10-2	TRBJ2-3	TRBD2
CASSLGGANEKLFF	14	TRBV28	TRBJ1-4	NA
CASTRPGGNYGYTF	14	TRBV5-6	TRBJ1-2	NA
CASSPRQGTTNEKLFF	16	TRBV7-9	TRBJ1-4	TRBD1
CASSFSGSFYGYTF	14	TRBV28	TRBJ1-2	NA
CASSLEVSGLYNEQFF	16	TRBV5-1	TRBJ2-1	TRBD2
CSVDEYRGGGYTF	13	TRBV29-1	TRBJ1-2	TRBD1
CASRPLMTGGIKRPQHF	17	TRBV27	TRBJ1-5	TRBD1
CASSQDSPGLLSRETQYF	18	TRBV4-1	TRBJ2-5	NA
CASGTSGTGELFF	13	TRBV10-1	TRBJ2-2	TRBD2
CASSLDLDRVPYEQYF	16	TRBV5-1	TRBJ2-7	TRBD1
CASSVGTDLPYEQYF	15	TRBV9	TRBJ2-7	NA
CASSRLGTEAFF	12	TRBV6-5	TRBJ1-1	NA
CASSVTGGSDSPLHF	15	TRBV25-1	TRBJ1-6	TRBD1
CASSQWTALNEQFF	14	TRBV28	TRBJ2-1	NA
CASSHGQANTGELFF	15	TRBV27	TRBJ2-2	NA
CASSYSGFQGYGYTF	15	TRBV6-6	TRBJ1-2	NA
CASSLPSGRASPLAKNIQYF	20	TRBV28	TRBJ2-4	TRBD2
CASSSGTGREKLFF	14	TRBV5-1	TRBJ1-4	TRBD1
CAWSLGQLSSF	11	TRBV30	TRBJ1-2	TRBD1
CASSSLQGVLNYGYTF	16	TRBV28	TRBJ1-2	TRBD1
CASSLGRGETQYF	13	TRBV7-6	TRBJ2-5	NA
CASSPGGADYEQYF	14	TRBV18	TRBJ2-7	NA
CASSPITGRSYEQYF	15	TRBV11-2	TRBJ2-7	NA
CASRGREGGYTF	12	TRBV4-1	TRBJ1-2	NA
CASLPTVDSGNTIYF	15	TRBV18	TRBJ1-3	NA
CASSPPRKKRERNEQFF	17	TRBV4-1	TRBJ2-1	TRBD2
CASSGSKSQPQHF	13	TRBV27	TRBJ1-5	NA
CASSFSGSIEQYF	13	TRBV7-8	TRBJ2-7	TRBD2
CASSLTTNYGYTF	13	TRBV28	TRBJ1-2	NA
CASSFRGVGNEQFF	14	TRBV19	TRBJ2-1	TRBD2
CASSQVVVNQPQHF	14	TRBV4-1	TRBJ1-5	NA
CSVGGTGFRQENYGYTF	17	TRBV29-1	TRBJ1-2	TRBD1
CASSQRGWVGYGNTIYF	17	TRBV4-1	TRBJ1-3	NA
CASSMFGGNQPQHF	14	TRBV19	TRBJ1-5	NA
CASSLDGGGYTF	12	TRBV5-6	TRBJ1-2	NA
CASSTLGPGETQYF	14	TRBV28	TRBJ2-5	NA
CSAGEFHTF	9	TRBV20-1	TRBJ1-2	NA
CASSPPSGGTYNEQFF	16	TRBV18	TRBJ2-1	TRBD2
CASSCYRDRRNTIYF	15	TRBV7-3	TRBJ1-3	NA
CASSEETQYF	10	TRBV2	TRBJ2-5	NA
CASSGGAVYNEQFF	14	TRBV19	TRBJ2-1	NA
CASSPGSGNEQFF	13	TRBV5-1	TRBJ2-1	NA
CASRGAGLASHEQYF	15	TRBV28	TRBJ2-7	TRBD2
CASSLGQGVGTEAFF	15	TRBV5-8	TRBJ1-1	TRBD1